Below, one TCR beta chain is given with its context. Its cognate antigen is unknown. The data originate from a study of CD8 T cells in Susac syndrome. Study background: Patients with Susac syndrome were therapy-naive, treated with corticosteroids, or treated with intravenous immunoglobulin alone when blood was collected.

When the RNA was reverse transcribed, random hexamers were used with an input of roughly 0.5 to 1 ug. TCRdb processed the immunoSEQ multiplex PCR reads anew with MiXCR; each CDR3 protein has one entry. The table has 84,000 or so distinct CDR3 sequences, around 95% seen once. The authors negatively isolated CD8+ and CD4+ T cells and FACS-enriched TEMRA cells. Study-level results: As the study acknowledged, the number of individuals in its TCR sequencing and HLA analysis was relatively small.

Germline V gene sequence: CDR1 SGHNT, CDR2 YYREEE (reference sequence). This CDR3 comprises 14 residues. The ends lost 3 bases at V and 6 bases at J; junction bases unmatched: 2. The J gene is TRBJ2-1, the V gene TRBV5-4; 11 bases are shared with TRBD2. This receptor was taken from a human donor with Susac syndrome. The sample consisted of CD8+ T cells from PBMCs. The CDR3 nucleotides read TGTGCCAGCAGCTCGGGACTAGCGGTCAATGAGCAGTTCTTC. It is translated as CASSSGLAVNEQFF.